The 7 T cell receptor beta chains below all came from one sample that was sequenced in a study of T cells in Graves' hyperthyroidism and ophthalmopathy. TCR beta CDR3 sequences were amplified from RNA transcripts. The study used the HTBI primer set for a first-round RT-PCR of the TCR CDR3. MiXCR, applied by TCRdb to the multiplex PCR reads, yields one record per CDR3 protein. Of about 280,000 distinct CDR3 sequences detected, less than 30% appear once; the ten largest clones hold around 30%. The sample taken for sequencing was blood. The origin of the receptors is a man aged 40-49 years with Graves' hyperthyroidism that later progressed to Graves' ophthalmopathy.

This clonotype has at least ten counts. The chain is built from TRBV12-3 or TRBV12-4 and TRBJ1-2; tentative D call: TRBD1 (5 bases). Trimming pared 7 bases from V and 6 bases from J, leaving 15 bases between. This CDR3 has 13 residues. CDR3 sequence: CASTRPGTDGYTF. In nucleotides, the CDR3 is TGTGCCAGCACCCGCCCGGGGACGGATGGCTACACCTTC.

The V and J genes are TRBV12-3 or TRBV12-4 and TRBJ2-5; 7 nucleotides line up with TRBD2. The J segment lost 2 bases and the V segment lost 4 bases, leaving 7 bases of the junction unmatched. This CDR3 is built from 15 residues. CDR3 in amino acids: CASSYAGVDQETQYF. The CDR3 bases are TGTGCCAGCAGTTATGCGGGGGTTGATCAAGAGACCCAGTACTTC.

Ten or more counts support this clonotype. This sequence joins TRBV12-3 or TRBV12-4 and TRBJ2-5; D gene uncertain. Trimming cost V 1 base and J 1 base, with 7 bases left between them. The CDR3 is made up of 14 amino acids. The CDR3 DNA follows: TGTGCCAGCAGTTTAGGACGCATCCAAGAGACCCAGTACTTC. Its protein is CASSLGRIQETQYF.

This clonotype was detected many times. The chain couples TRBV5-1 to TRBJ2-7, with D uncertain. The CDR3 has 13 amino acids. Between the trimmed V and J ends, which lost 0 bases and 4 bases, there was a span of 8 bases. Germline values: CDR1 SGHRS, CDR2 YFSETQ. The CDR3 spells CASSLAEGYEQYF. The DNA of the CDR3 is TGCGCCAGCAGCTTGGCCGAAGGTTACGAGCAGTACTTC.

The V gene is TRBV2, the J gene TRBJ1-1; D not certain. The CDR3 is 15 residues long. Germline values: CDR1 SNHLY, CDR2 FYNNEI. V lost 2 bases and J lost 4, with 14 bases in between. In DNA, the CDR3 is TGTGCCAGCAGTGAATATGGGGTTGTCGGCACTGAAGCTTTCTTT. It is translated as CASSEYGVVGTEAFF.

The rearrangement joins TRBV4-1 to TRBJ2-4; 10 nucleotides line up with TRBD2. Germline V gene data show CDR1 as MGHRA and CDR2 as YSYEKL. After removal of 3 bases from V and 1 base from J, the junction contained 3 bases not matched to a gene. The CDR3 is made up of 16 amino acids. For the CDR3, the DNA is TGCGCCAGCAGCCACCCACTAGCGGGGGCCAAAAACATTCAGTACTTC. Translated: CASSHPLAGAKNIQYF.

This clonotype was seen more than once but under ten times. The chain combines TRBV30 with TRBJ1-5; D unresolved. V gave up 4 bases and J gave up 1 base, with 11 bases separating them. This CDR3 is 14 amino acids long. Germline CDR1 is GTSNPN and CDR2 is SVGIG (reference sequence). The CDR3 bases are TGTGCCTGGAAGGACGGTGGGAGCAATCAGCCCCAGCATTTT. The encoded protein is CAWKDGGSNQPQHF.